A single sample is the source of the 26 T cell receptor beta chains below, sequenced in a study of cytomegalovirus exposure and HLA in healthy donors. PCR involved 60 Vbeta and 13 Jbeta primers. Sequencing was performed with immunoSEQ multiplex PCR; in TCRdb, only in-frame clones are kept and a portion is missing. The sample yields approximately 110,000 clones, roughly three quarters seen once. The sequencing input was PBMCs. These receptors were collected from a young woman in good health and CMV-seropositive.

The chain links TRBV6-1 to TRBJ2-7; no reliable D call. The CDR3 is 14 amino acids. Germline assignment: CDR1 MNHNS and CDR2 SASEGT. Trimming stripped 1 base from V and 0 bases from J, with 7 bases between. CDR3 sequence (DNA): TGTGCCAGCAGTGAAGTGGCCAACTCCTACGAGCAGTACTTC. Translating it yields CASSEVANSYEQYF.

This CDR3 is CASSLGQGAFQDTQYF. The CDR3 bases are TGTGCCAGCAGTTTGGGGCAGGGGGCCTTCCAAGATACGCAGTATTTT. V is TRBV27 and J is TRBJ2-3; 8 bases match TRBD1. CDR1 is MNHEY and CDR2 is SMNVEV in the germline V gene (reference sequence). The V segment lost 3 bases and the J segment 5 bases; nucleotides outside the gene matches: 10. The CDR3 extends over 16 amino acids.

The chain links TRBV5-6 to TRBJ2-2; tentatively, D is TRBD2 (6 bases). Trimming removed 7 bases at V and 4 bases at J, with 14 bases between. CDR3 length equals 14 residues. Germline-derived CDR1 and CDR2 are SGHDT and YYEEEE. The CDR3 sequence: CASRGGYFTGELFF. The CDR3 DNA sequence: TGTGCCAGCCGCGGAGGGTATTTCACCGGGGAGCTGTTTTTT.

This clone was counted a few times. This sequence joins TRBV7-8 and TRBJ1-3, with 8 bases matching TRBD1. This CDR3 region has 15 residues. The J segment lost 3 bases and the V segment lost 5 bases, leaving 6 bases of the junction unmatched. The V gene's germline CDR1 is SGHVS and CDR2 FQNEAQ. CDR3 nucleotide sequence: TGTGCCAGCAGCCCCGGACAGGGCATTGGAAACACCATATATTTT. It encodes CASSPGQGIGNTIYF.

The CDR3 here is CASSSPGGTGNTIYF. The CDR3 DNA sequence: TGCGCCAGCAGCTCACCAGGGGGCACTGGAAACACCATATATTTT. The chain has TRBV5-1 and TRBJ1-3, with 8 nucleotides matching TRBD1. The germline gives CDR1 SGHRS, CDR2 YFSETQ. CDR3 length equals 15 residues. V was pared by 3 bases and J by 2 bases, with 4 bases of the junction left unmatched.

This rearrangement joins TRBV7-9 to TRBJ1-2; 8 bases agree with TRBD1. V lost 3 bases, J lost 4 bases, and 13 bases stayed unmatched. The V gene's germline CDR1 is SEHNR and CDR2 FQNEAQ (reference sequence). CDR3 length equals 17 residues. The CDR3 is CASSLNVGRTGFYGYTF. CDR3 nucleotides: TGTGCCAGCAGCTTGAATGTAGGCAGGACAGGGTTCTATGGCTACACCTTC. Looking up the rest from reference TRBV7-9 and TRBJ1-2 gives the full variable domain: DTGVSQNPRHKITKRGQNVTFRCDPISEHNRLYWYRQTLGQGPEFLTYFQNEAQLEKSRLLSDRFSAERPKGSFSTLEIQRTEQGDSAMYLCASSLNVGRTGFYGYTFGSGTRLTVV.

V and J are TRBV5-1 and TRBJ2-5; 10 bases agree with TRBD2. After removal of 0 bases from V and 5 bases from J, the junction contained 7 bases not matched to a gene. The CDR3 loop spans 16 amino acids. CDR1 SGHRS and CDR2 YFSETQ come from the germline V gene. The DNA of the CDR3 is TGCGCCAGCAGCTTGGATCCCCTAGCGGGAGTGGAGACCCAGTACTTC. Its translation is CASSLDPLAGVETQYF.

The rearrangement joins TRBV9 to TRBJ2-7; TRBD2 matches at 12 bases. The germline CDR1 and CDR2 sequences are SGDLS and YYNGEE. After removal of 0 bases from V and 3 bases from J, the junction contained 4 bases not matched to a gene. This CDR3 spans 16 amino acids. CDR3 sequence: CASSVELAGGNYEQYF. DNA for the CDR3: TGTGCCAGCAGCGTAGAACTAGCGGGAGGAAACTACGAGCAGTACTTC.

CDR3 nucleotide sequence: TGTGCCAGCAGCCAACGGGGGGCGAACGAGCAGTACTTC. This codes for CASSQRGANEQYF. The chain joins TRBV6-5 to TRBJ2-7; TRBD2 might be the D (7 bases). The CDR3 consists of 13 residues. The ends were cut back, 6 bases at V and 5 bases at J, with 14 bases in the middle. Germline CDR1 MNHEY, CDR2 SVGAGI.

J is TRBJ1-1 and V is TRBV7-9, with TRBD1 as a possible D gene (5 bases). This CDR3 contains 15 residues. Germline CDR1 SEHNR, CDR2 FQNEAQ (reference sequence). V was pared by 3 bases and J by 0 bases, with 11 bases between. This CDR3 is CASSLQGGLNTEAFF. CDR3 DNA sequence: TGTGCCAGCAGCTTGCAGGGAGGCCTGAACACTGAAGCTTTCTTT.

The gene calls are TRBV7-3 and TRBJ1-2, with 7 bases lining up with TRBD1. Germline V CDR1 and CDR2: SGHTA, FQGTGA. The CDR3 contains 14 residues. V lost 4 bases, J lost 6 bases, and 8 bases stayed unmatched. The CDR3: CASSSRDSSNGYTF. In DNA form, the CDR3 reads TGTGCCAGCAGCTCCAGGGACAGCTCGAATGGCTACACCTTC.

This clone occurred a few times. This chain uses TRBV4-1 with TRBJ1-1; D unclear. Trimming cost V 5 bases and J 7 bases, with 11 bases left between them. This CDR3 spans 12 amino acids. Germline-derived CDR1 and CDR2 are MGHRA and YSYEKL. CDR3 nucleotides: TGCGCCAGCAGCAACCCTTACAGTGAAGCTTTCTTT. Amino acid sequence: CASSNPYSEAFF.

The sample holds a few counts of this clone. The chain recombines TRBV7-6 with TRBJ1-3; tentatively, D is TRBD1 (6 bases). CDR3 size: 15 residues. Looked up from germline, CDR1 is SGHVS and CDR2 is FNYEAQ. V lost 4 bases and J lost 0, with 10 bases in between. The CDR3 spells CASSSDSYSGNTIYF. The DNA of the CDR3 is TGTGCCAGCAGCTCGGACAGTTACTCTGGAAACACCATATATTTT.

This clone was picked up a small number of times. The J gene is TRBJ2-7, the V gene TRBV2, with D tentatively TRBD2 (6 bases). V shed 8 bases and J shed 2 bases, with 16 bases lying between them. The CDR3 is 14 residues long. The germline CDR1 and CDR2 sequences are SNHLY and FYNNEI. The CDR3 nucleotides are TGTGCCAGCCGACGCTCAGGACTAACCTACGAGCAGTACTTC. It yields the protein CASRRSGLTYEQYF.

The chain couples TRBV4-2 to TRBJ2-2; D is undetermined. Looked up from germline, CDR1 is LGHNA and CDR2 is YNFKEQ. The CDR3 contains 14 residues. The V end lost 3 bases, the J end lost 0 bases, and 5 bases lay between the germline ends. The DNA of the CDR3 is TGTGCCAGCAGCCAGAGGACGAACACCGGGGAGCTGTTTTTT. It is translated as CASSQRTNTGELFF.

The J gene is TRBJ2-3, the V gene TRBV14; possible D gene TRBD1, 6 bases. V was pared by 4 bases and J by 0 bases, with 8 bases between. The CDR3 extends over 14 amino acids. Germline V gene data show CDR1 as SGHDN and CDR2 as FVKESK. The CDR3 sequence: CASSPDSSTDTQYF. The CDR3, as DNA: TGTGCCAGCAGCCCGGACAGCAGCACAGATACGCAGTATTTT. The entire variable domain, with the rest obtained from reference TRBV14 and TRBJ2-3, is as follows: EAGVTQFPSHSVIEKGQTVTLRCDPISGHDNLYWYRRVMGKEIKFLLHFVKESKQDESGMPNNRFLAERTGGTYSTLKVQPAELEDSGVYFCASSPDSSTDTQYFGPGTRLTVL.

The chain employs TRBV18 and TRBJ1-4; tentative D call: TRBD1 (5 bases). The CDR3 extends over 16 amino acids. Germline V gene data show CDR1 as KGHSH and CDR2 as LQKENI. V lost 2 bases and J lost 0, with 10 bases in between. CDR3 in amino acids: CASSPFDSPTNEKLFF. DNA for the CDR3: TGTGCCAGCTCACCATTCGACAGTCCAACTAATGAAAAACTGTTTTTT. The full variable domain, with the rest looked up from reference TRBV18 and TRBJ1-4, is NAGVMQNPRHLVRRRGQEARLRCSPMKGHSHVYWYRQLPEEGLKFMVYLQKENIIDESGMPKERFSAEFPKEGPSILRIQQVVRGDSAAYFCASSPFDSPTNEKLFFGSGTQLSVL.

The J gene is TRBJ2-1, the V gene TRBV13; D ambiguous. CDR1 is PRHDT, CDR2 FYEKMQ, per germline (reference sequence). The CDR3 is 11 amino acids. V was shortened by 4 bases and J by 9 bases, with 7 bases between the two germline ends. The CDR3 is CASSSASEQFF. In DNA form, the CDR3 reads TGTGCCAGCAGCTCAGCTAGTGAGCAGTTCTTC.

This sequence joins TRBV28 and TRBJ2-5; D uncertain. The CDR3 has 14 residues. Germline-derived CDR1 and CDR2 are MDHEN and SYDVKM. V dropped 11 bases and J dropped 5 bases, with 21 bases sitting between them. The CDR3 sequence is CASTVANSRETQYF. Written as DNA, the CDR3 is TGTGCCTCAACCGTGGCCAATTCTAGGGAGACCCAGTACTTC. Full variable domain (rest looked up from reference TRBV28 and TRBJ2-5): DVKVTQSSRYLVKRTGEKVFLECVQDMDHENMFWYRQDPGLGLRLIYFSYDVKMKEKGDIPEGYSVSREKKERFSLILESASTNQTSMYLCASTVANSRETQYFGPGTRLLVL.

The J gene is TRBJ2-7, the V gene TRBV2, with D perhaps TRBD1 (6 bases). Germline V gives CDR1 SNHLY, CDR2 FYNNEI. The CDR3 is 13 amino acids. Trimming left V 6 bases short and J 4 bases short, with 13 bases between. The CDR3 spells CASRPGHNYEQYF. CDR3 DNA sequence: TGTGCCAGCAGACCGGGACACAATTACGAGCAGTACTTC.

This chain links TRBV5-6 with TRBJ2-1, with TRBD2 matching 15 bases. The CDR3 consists of 17 residues. From germline, CDR1 is SGHDT and CDR2 YYEEEE. After removal of 0 bases from V and 7 bases from J, the junction contained 5 bases not matched to a gene. CDR3 sequence reads: CASSLEGLAGGGNEQFF. CDR3 coding DNA: TGTGCCAGCAGCTTGGAGGGACTAGCGGGAGGAGGAAATGAGCAGTTCTTC.

The chain recombines TRBV7-2 with TRBJ2-7; D not certain. Trimming pared 1 base from V and 1 base from J, leaving 8 bases between. The CDR3 sequence is 14 residues long. Germline V gene sequence: CDR1 SGHTA, CDR2 FQGNSA. The CDR3 DNA reads as TGTGCCAGCAGCTTAGATGTCACATCCTACGAGCAGTACTTC. Its protein is CASSLDVTSYEQYF.

This rearrangement joins TRBV5-6 to TRBJ2-7; 8 bases are a match to TRBD1. Trimming cost V 4 bases and J 2 bases; bases outside gene matches: 11. CDR3 length equals 16 residues. Germline-derived CDR1 and CDR2 are SGHDT and YYEEEE. CDR3: CASSLLTGDGAYEQYF. In nucleotides, the CDR3 is TGTGCCAGCAGCCTCCTGACAGGGGATGGGGCCTACGAGCAGTACTTC.

The J gene is TRBJ1-5, the V gene TRBV28; D might be TRBD1 (5 bases). Germline V lookup: CDR1 MDHEN, CDR2 SYDVKM. V was trimmed by 9 bases and J by 2 bases, leaving 14 bases between them. CDR3 length: 14 residues. The CDR3 nucleotides are TGTGCCAGTACGGCGGGGGGGGGCAATCAGCCCCAGCATTTT. It encodes CASTAGGGNQPQHF.

With respect to this clone: One end of the junction varies from germline; a read error may be responsible. Other DNA sequences from this sample encode an identical CDR3 as well. V usage is TRBV7-3 and J usage is TRBJ2-1; TRBD2 aligns across 7 bases. The CDR3 sequence is 16 residues long. Germline CDR1 reads SGHTA; CDR2 reads FQGTGA. Here the CDR3 reads CASSPREGPLTNGQFF. CDR3 in DNA: TGTGCCAGCAGCCCCAGGGAGGGCCCTCTCACTAATGGGCAGTTCTTC.

This chain connects TRBV10-3 to TRBJ1-1, with TRBD1 matching 8 bases. In germline, CDR1 is ENHRY, CDR2 SYGVKD. The CDR3 consists of 18 residues. V lost 0 bases and J lost 0; bases outside the gene matches: 9. CDR3 residues: CAISESPAGGVLNTEAFF. CDR3 coding DNA: TGTGCCATCAGTGAGTCGCCGGCAGGGGGCGTTCTGAACACTGAAGCTTTCTTT.